These 8 T cell receptor beta chains originate from one sample sequenced in a study of vaccination and CD4 T cells after COVID-19. Treatment indicated: approximately 9-day PBMC culture with coronavirus spike peptide pools or control peptides (ViraFEST assay). The Oncomine TCR Beta short-read assay was applied to DNA of cultured CD4+ T cells. MiXCR, run by TCRdb on the PCR reads, gives a single entry per CDR3 protein. The sample has 15,000 to 20,000 distinct CDR3 sequences, less than 60% seen once. Their antigens are not known. The specimen was CD4+ T cells from blood, cultured in vitro, collected after SARS-CoV-2 vaccination. Every receptor here comes from a human donor who had recovered from COVID-19.

This clonotype was found once. V gene TRBV4-1 combines with J gene TRBJ1-3, with unresolved D. CDR3 length: 13 amino acids. Germline CDR1 reads MGHRA; CDR2 reads YSYEKL. The V end lost 1 base, the J end lost 3 bases, and 4 bases lay between the germline ends. The CDR3 DNA reads TGCGCCAGCAGCCAAGTGTATGGAAACACCATATATTTT. Amino acid sequence: CASSQVYGNTIYF.

CDR3 DNA: TGTGCCAGCAGCCCATCGGCAGCCCAAGAGACCCAGTACTTC. As protein: CASSPSAAQETQYF. V is TRBV11-3 and J is TRBJ2-5; no clear D. V lost 5 bases to trimming and J lost 1 base, with 11 bases between them. The germline gives CDR1 SGHNT, CDR2 YENEEA. CDR3 size: 14 residues. Looking up the rest from reference TRBV11-3 and TRBJ2-5 gives the full variable domain: EAGVVQSPRYKIIEKKQPVAFWCNPISGHNTLYWYLQNLGQGPELLIRYENEEAVDDSQLPKDRFSAERLKGVDSTLKIQPAELGDSAVYLCASSPSAAQETQYFGPGTRLLVL.

This clonotype is medium-sized within its sample. The CDR3 protein is CATSRGDHTPGELFF. CDR3 bases: TGTGCCACCAGCAGAGGGGACCACACACCCGGGGAGCTGTTTTTT. The J gene is TRBJ2-2, the V gene TRBV15; tentatively, D is TRBD1 or TRBD2 (5 bases each). Germline V lookup: CDR1 LNHNV, CDR2 YYDKDF (reference sequence). The CDR3 sequence is 15 residues long. Trimming took 1 base from V and 6 from J, leaving 12 bases between them.

This clonotype appeared a few times. The chain couples TRBV6-1 to TRBJ1-6; D not certain. Germline V gives CDR1 MNHNS, CDR2 SASEGT. Trimming shortened V by 6 bases and J by 0 bases, and 6 bases separated the two germline ends. CDR3 length: 14 amino acids. The CDR3 DNA reads as TGTGCCAGCAGGCTGAGCTCCTATAATTCACCCCTCCACTTT. Translating gives CASRLSSYNSPLHF.

The V gene is TRBV2, the J gene TRBJ2-5; 16 bases map to TRBD2. Per germline, CDR1 SNHLY and CDR2 FYNNEI. The junction had 9 bases not matched to a gene; V was cut back by 3 bases and J by 5 bases. The CDR3 is 18 residues long. CDR3 amino acids: CASSDPGTSGRALETQYF. CDR3 nucleotides: TGTGCCAGCAGTGACCCAGGGACTAGCGGGAGGGCCTTGGAGACCCAGTACTTC.

The chain is built from TRBV7-2 and TRBJ2-7; 10 nucleotides match TRBD1. The CDR3 consists of 15 residues. Trimming at V came to 3 bases and at J to 2 bases, leaving 4 bases not matched to a gene. Germline CDR1 SGHTA, CDR2 FQGNSA. The CDR3: CASSLGQGSTYEQYF. In DNA, the CDR3 is TGTGCCAGCAGCTTGGGACAGGGGAGTACCTACGAGCAGTACTTC.

V usage is TRBV28 and J usage is TRBJ1-5, with D maybe TRBD1 (5 bases). There are 15 residues in the CDR3. CDR1 MDHEN and CDR2 SYDVKM come from the germline V gene. V was pared by 3 bases and J by 5 bases, with 14 bases between. The CDR3 here is CASSFDGTGDQPQHF. Written as DNA, the CDR3 is TGTGCCAGCAGTTTTGACGGGACGGGGGATCAGCCCCAGCATTTT.

The chain combines TRBV5-4 with TRBJ1-1; 9 positions agree with TRBD1. This CDR3 contains 15 residues. Germline trimming cut 4 bases from V and 4 bases from J; bases unmatched to any gene: 8. Germline loops: CDR1 SGHNT, CDR2 YYREEE (reference sequence). The CDR3 loop reads CASSRGQGRGTEAFF. DNA of the CDR3: TGTGCCAGCAGCAGGGGACAGGGACGGGGCACTGAAGCTTTCTTT. Drawing the rest from reference TRBV5-4 and TRBJ1-1, the complete variable domain is ETGVTQSPTHLIKTRGQQVTLRCSSQSGHNTVSWYQQALGQGPQFIFQYYREEENGRGNFPPRFSGLQFPNYSSELNVNALELDDSALYLCASSRGQGRGTEAFFGQGTRLTVV.